The T cell receptor beta chain described here comes from a study of T cell changes during pregnancy in multiple sclerosis. The data were produced by immunoSEQ multiplex PCR, yet TCRdb's version contains in-frame clones alone and is incomplete. The data show more than 45,000 clones, 94% seen once. The CDR3 is 11 residues long. Germline CDR1 reads SGHTA; CDR2 reads FQGTGA. V lost 7 bases and J 6 bases, leaving 8 bases between the germline ends. The sequences come from CD4+ T cells from peripheral blood mononuclear cells, collected in the first trimester of pregnancy. The receptor's source is a female donor with multiple sclerosis, enrolled in a pregnancy study. The V call is TRBV7-3, the J call TRBJ2-3; a weak D match, TRBD1 (5 bases). In nucleotides, the CDR3 is TGTGCCAGCACATCAGGGGATACGCAGTATTTT. This sequence encodes CASTSGDTQYF.